This T cell receptor beta chain stems from a study of tissue T cells after allogeneic stem cell transplantation. Study-level background: Graft-versus-host disease patients received grafts, four unmodified and three CD34-selected to deplete T cells. Tissue samples with histologically apparent lymphocytes on H&E review were prioritized for sequencing.

Only a few counts were recorded for this clone. The CDR3 covers 14 residues. Germline CDR1 MNHNS, CDR2 SASEGT. The V end lost 2 bases, the J end lost 4 bases, and 11 bases lay between the germline ends. The data were produced by immunoSEQ multiplex PCR, yet TCRdb's version contains in-frame clones alone and is incomplete. This table holds around 700 clones, 42% found once. This research-autopsy study prospectively enrolled adult allogeneic hematopoietic cell transplant recipients with steroid-refractory graft-versus-host disease. Median post-mortem interval was around 8.9 hours for GI, liver, skin and lymphoid tissues.

The input for sequencing was descending colon tissue, taken at autopsy. The receptor was isolated from a female patient aged 40 to 75 with steroid-refractory graft-versus-host disease after an allogeneic stem cell transplant. Some T cells may have originated in the graft donor. The chain employs TRBV6-1 and TRBJ1-2; possible D gene TRBD1, 5 bases. The CDR3 DNA is TGTGCCAGCAGTGAAACTCATGGGGGCTATGGCTACACCTTC. Translation gives CASSETHGGYGYTF.